The clone carrying this TCR beta chain was seen only a few times. Its specificity is unknown. This CDR3 is 15 amino acids long. The V gene lost 0 bases and the J gene lost 4 bases, with 11 bases spanning the gap. Germline CDR1 and CDR2: SGHRS and YFSETQ. The data were obtained in a study of T cell responses to AZD1222 COVID-19 vaccine. Study-wide results and limits: Close to half of all spike-specific TCRs reportedly target regions of the variants that are unmutated.

Method: immunoSEQ multiplex PCR; TCRdb's copy keeps in-frame clones and lacks some. The sample has more than 150,000 clones, approximately 90% seen once. The receptor was isolated from an adult who received the AZD1222 COVID-19 vaccine. The chain couples TRBV5-1 to TRBJ1-3, with a possible D match to TRBD1 (6 bases). The sequencing here drew on peripheral blood, taken 28 days after the second AZD1222 dose. The CDR3 reads CASSLEQGYGNTIYF. The CDR3 DNA reads TGCGCCAGCAGCTTGGAACAGGGTTACGGAAACACCATATATTTT.